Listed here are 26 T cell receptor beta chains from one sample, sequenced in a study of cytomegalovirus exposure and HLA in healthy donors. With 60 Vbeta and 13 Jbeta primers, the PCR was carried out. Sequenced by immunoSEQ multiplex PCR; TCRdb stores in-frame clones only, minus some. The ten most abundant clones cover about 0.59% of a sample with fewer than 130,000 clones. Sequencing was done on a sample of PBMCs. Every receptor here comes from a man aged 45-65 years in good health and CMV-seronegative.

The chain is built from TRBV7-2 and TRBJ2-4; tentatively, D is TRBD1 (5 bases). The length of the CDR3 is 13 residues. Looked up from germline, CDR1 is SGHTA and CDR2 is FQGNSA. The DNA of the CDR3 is TGTGCTTTGAAACCCAGGGACAAAAACATTCAGTACTTC. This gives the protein CALKPRDKNIQYF.

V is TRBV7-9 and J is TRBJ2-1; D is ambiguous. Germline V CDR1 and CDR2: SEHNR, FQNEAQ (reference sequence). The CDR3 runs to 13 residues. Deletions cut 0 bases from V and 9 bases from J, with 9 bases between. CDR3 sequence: CASSLAGVFEQFF. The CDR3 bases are TGTGCCAGCAGCTTAGCAGGAGTTTTTGAGCAGTTCTTC.

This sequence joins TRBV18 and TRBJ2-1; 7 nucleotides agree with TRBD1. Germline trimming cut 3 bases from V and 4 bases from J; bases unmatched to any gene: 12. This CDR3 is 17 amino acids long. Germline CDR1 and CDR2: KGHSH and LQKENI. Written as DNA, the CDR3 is TGTGCCAGCTCACCTCCAGGGGGAACAACTCATTACAATGAGCAGTTCTTC. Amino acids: CASSPPGGTTHYNEQFF.

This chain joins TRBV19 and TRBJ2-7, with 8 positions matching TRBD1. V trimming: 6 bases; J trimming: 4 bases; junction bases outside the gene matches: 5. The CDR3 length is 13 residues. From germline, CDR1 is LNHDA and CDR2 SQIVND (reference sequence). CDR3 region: CASRGDRMYEQYF. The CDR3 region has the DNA TGTGCCAGTAGGGGGGACAGGATGTACGAGCAGTACTTC.

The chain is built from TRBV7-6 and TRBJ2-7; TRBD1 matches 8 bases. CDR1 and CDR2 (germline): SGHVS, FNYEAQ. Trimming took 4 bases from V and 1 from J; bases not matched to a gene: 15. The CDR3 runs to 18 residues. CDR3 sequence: CASSWGMAGQGASYEQYF. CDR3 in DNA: TGTGCCAGCAGCTGGGGGATGGCCGGACAGGGTGCTTCCTACGAGCAGTACTTC. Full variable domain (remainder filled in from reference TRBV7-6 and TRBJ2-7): GAGVSQSPRYKVTKRGQDVALRCDPISGHVSLYWYRQALGQGPEFLTYFNYEAQQDKSGLPNDRFSAERPEGSISTLTIQRTEQRDSAMYRCASSWGMAGQGASYEQYFGPGTRLTVT.

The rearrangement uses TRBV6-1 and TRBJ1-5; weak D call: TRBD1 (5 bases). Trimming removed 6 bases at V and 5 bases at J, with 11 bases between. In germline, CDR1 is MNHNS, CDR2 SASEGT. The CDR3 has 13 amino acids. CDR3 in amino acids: CASRDIFDQPQHF. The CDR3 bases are TGTGCCAGCAGGGACATTTTCGATCAGCCCCAGCATTTT.

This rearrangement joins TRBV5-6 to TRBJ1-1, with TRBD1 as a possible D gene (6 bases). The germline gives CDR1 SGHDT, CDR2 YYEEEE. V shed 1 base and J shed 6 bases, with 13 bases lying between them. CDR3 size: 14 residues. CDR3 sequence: CASSLFRRGSEAFF. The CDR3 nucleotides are TGTGCCAGCAGCTTGTTTCGCAGGGGCTCTGAAGCTTTCTTT.

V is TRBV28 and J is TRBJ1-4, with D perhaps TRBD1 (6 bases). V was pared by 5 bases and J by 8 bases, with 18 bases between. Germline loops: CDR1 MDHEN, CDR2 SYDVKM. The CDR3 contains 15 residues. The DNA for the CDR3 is TGTGCCAGCAGTCCGAGAGGGGGGGCCAGCGAAAAACTGTTTTTT. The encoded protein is CASSPRGGASEKLFF.

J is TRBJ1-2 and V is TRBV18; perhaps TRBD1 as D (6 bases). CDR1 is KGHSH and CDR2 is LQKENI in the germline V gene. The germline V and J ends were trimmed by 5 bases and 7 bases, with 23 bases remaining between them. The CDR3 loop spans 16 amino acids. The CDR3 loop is CASSERITQGDVGYTF. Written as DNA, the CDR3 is TGTGCCAGCTCAGAAAGAATAACACAGGGAGACGTTGGCTACACCTTC.

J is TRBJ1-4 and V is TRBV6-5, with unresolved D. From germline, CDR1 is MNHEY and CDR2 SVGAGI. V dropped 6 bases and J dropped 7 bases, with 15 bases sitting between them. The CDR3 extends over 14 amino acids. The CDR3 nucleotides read TGTGCCAGCAGCCCTGGCCAGGCGGGTGAAAAACTGTTTTTT. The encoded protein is CASSPGQAGEKLFF.

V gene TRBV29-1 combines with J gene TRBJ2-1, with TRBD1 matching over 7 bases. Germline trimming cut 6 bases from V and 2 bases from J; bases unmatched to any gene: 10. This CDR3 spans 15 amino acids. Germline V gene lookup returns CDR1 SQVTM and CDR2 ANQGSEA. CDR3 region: CSVPDRANPYNEQFF. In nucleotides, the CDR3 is TGCAGCGTACCAGACAGGGCCAACCCCTACAATGAGCAGTTCTTC.

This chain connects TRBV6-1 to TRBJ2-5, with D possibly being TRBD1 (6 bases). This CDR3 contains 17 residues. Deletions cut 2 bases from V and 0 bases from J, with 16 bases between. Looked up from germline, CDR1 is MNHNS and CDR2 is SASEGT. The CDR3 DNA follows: TGTGCCAGCAGTGAAAGGGCCCCCACAGGGAACCAAGAGACCCAGTACTTC. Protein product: CASSERAPTGNQETQYF.

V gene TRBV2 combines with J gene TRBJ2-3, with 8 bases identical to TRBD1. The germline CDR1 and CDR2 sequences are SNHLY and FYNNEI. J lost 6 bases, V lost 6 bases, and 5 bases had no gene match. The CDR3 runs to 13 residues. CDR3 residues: CASSWTGYDTQYF. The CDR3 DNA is TGTGCCAGCAGCTGGACAGGGTACGATACGCAGTATTTT.

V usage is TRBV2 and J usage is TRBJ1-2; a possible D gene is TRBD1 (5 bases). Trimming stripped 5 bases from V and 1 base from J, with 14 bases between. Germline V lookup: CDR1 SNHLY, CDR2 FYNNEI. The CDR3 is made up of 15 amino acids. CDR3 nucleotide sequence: TGTGCCAGCAGTCCCCACGCAGGGTTTAACTATGGCTACACCTTC. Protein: CASSPHAGFNYGYTF.

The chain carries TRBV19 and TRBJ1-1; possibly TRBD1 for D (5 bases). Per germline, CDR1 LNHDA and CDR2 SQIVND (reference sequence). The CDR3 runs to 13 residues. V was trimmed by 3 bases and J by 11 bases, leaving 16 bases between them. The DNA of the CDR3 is TGTGCCAGTAGTATTTCGGGGACGGGGAGGGCTTTCTTT. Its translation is CASSISGTGRAFF.

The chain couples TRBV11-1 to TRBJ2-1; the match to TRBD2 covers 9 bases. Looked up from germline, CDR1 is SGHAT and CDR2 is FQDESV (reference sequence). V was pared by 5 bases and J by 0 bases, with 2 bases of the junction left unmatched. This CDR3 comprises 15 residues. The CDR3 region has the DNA TGTGCCAGCAGCCTGACTAGCGGCTCCTACAATGAGCAGTTCTTC. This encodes CASSLTSGSYNEQFF.

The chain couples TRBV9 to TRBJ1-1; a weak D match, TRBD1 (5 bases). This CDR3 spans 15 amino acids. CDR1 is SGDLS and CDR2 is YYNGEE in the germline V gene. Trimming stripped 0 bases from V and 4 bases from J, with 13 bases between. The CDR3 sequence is CASSVDGRGATEAFF. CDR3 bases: TGTGCCAGCAGCGTAGATGGGCGCGGGGCCACTGAAGCTTTCTTT.

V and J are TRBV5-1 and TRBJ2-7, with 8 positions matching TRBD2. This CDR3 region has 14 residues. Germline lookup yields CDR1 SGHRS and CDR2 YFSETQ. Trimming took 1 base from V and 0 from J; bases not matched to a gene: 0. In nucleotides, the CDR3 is TGCGCCAGCAGCTTGACTAGCGGCTCCTACGAGCAGTACTTC. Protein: CASSLTSGSYEQYF.

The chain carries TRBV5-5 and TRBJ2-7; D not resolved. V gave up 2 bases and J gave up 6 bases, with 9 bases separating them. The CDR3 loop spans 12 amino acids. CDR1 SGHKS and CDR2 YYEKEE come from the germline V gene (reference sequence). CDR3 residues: CASSFTSPEQYF. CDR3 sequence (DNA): TGTGCCAGCAGCTTCACGAGTCCCGAGCAGTACTTC.

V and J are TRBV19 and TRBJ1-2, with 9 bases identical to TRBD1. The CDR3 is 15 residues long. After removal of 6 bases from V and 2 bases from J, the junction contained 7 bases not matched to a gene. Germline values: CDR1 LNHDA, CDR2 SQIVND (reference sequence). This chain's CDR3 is CASSRGTGRNYGYTF. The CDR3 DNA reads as TGTGCCAGTAGCCGGGGGACAGGGAGAAACTATGGCTACACCTTC.

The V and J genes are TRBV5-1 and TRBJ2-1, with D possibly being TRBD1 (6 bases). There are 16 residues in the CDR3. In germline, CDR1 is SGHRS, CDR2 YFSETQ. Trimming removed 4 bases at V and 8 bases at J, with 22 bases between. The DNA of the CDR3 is TGCGCCAGCAGCCGACTCCAGGGGACGACAGGCGATGAGCAGTTCTTC. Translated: CASSRLQGTTGDEQFF.

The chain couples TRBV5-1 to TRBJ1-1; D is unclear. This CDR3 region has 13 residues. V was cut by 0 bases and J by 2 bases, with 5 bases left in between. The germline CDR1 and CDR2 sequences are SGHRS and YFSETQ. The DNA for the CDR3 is TGCGCCAGCAGCTTGGGCGTTAACACTGAAGCTTTCTTT. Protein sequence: CASSLGVNTEAFF.

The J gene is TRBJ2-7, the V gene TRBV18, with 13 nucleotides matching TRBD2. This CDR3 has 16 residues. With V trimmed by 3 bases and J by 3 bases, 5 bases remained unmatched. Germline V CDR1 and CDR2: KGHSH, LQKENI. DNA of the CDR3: TGTGCCAGCTCACCGCGGACTAGCGGGAGCTACTACGAGCAGTACTTC. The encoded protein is CASSPRTSGSYYEQYF.

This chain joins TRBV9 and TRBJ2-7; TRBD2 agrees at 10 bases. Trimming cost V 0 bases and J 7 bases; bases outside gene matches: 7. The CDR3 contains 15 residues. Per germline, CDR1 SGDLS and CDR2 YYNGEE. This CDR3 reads CASSVDSGLAREQYF. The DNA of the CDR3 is TGTGCCAGCAGCGTAGATTCGGGACTAGCGCGGGAGCAGTACTTC.

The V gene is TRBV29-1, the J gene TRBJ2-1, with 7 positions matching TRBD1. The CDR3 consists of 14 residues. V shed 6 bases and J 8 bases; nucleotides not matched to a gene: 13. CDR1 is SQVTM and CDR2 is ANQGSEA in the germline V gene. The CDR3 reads CSVDRVIGLDEQFF. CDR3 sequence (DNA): TGCAGCGTCGACAGGGTTATAGGTCTGGATGAGCAGTTCTTC.

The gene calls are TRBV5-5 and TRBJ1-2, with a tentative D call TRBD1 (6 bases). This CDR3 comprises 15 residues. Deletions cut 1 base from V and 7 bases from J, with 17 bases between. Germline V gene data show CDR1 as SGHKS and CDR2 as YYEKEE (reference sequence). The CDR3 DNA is TGTGCCAGCAGCTTGTCTACCGCAGGGGTTCCTGGCTACACCTTC. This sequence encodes CASSLSTAGVPGYTF.